The 25 T cell receptor beta chains below come from one sample, sequenced in a study of OX40 agonist ivuxolimab in advanced cancers. The table came from immunoSEQ multiplex PCR; TCRdb's copy has only in-frame clones and leaves some out. The sample holds about 79,000 clones, under 85% seen once. The material was CD4+ or CD8+ T cells sorted from blood, obtained in a trial of the OX40 agonist ivuxolimab. Source of these receptors: an adult with an advanced solid tumor such as melanoma, head and neck, liver or kidney cancer.

V gene TRBV2 combines with J gene TRBJ2-5, with 9 bases identical to TRBD1. The CDR3 contains 14 residues. V dropped 6 bases and J dropped 4; count of bases not matched to a gene: 6. CDR1 SNHLY and CDR2 FYNNEI come from the germline V gene. CDR3 nucleotides: TGTGCCAGCAGGGAGAACAGGGGGCGAGAGACCCAGTACTTC. It codes for CASRENRGRETQYF. Full variable domain (remainder filled in from reference TRBV2 and TRBJ2-5): EPEVTQTPSHQVTQMGQEVILRCVPISNHLYFYWYRQILGQKVEFLVSFYNNEISEKSEIFDDQFSVERPDGSNFTLKIRSTKLEDSAMYFCASRENRGRETQYFGPGTRLLVL.

The chain uses TRBV2 and TRBJ1-5; a weak D match, TRBD1 (5 bases). V was trimmed by 6 bases and J by 2 bases, leaving 20 bases between them. The CDR3 spans 17 residues. The germline CDR1 and CDR2 sequences are SNHLY and FYNNEI. In nucleotides, the CDR3 is TGTGCCAGCAGCCACGACAGATGGGGTACGGGCAATCAGCCCCAGCATTTT. Amino acid sequence: CASSHDRWGTGNQPQHF.

This chain uses TRBV2 with TRBJ1-1; 9 nucleotides match TRBD1. CDR3 length: 16 residues. Unmatched junction bases numbered 12, after V lost 5 bases and J lost 5 bases. Germline-derived CDR1 and CDR2 are SNHLY and FYNNEI. CDR3 nucleotide sequence: TGTGCCAGCAGTACCTCGGGACAGGGTATAGTAACTGAAGCTTTCTTT. Its translation: CASSTSGQGIVTEAFF. The full variable domain, rest sourced from reference TRBV2 and TRBJ1-1, is EPEVTQTPSHQVTQMGQEVILRCVPISNHLYFYWYRQILGQKVEFLVSFYNNEISEKSEIFDDQFSVERPDGSNFTLKIRSTKLEDSAMYFCASSTSGQGIVTEAFFGQGTRLTVV.

The chain recombines TRBV7-2 with TRBJ1-5; D might be TRBD1 (5 bases). Germline lookup yields CDR1 SGHTA and CDR2 FQGNSA. The CDR3 extends over 13 amino acids. Trimming left V 6 bases short and J 4 bases short, with 10 bases between. The CDR3 coding sequence is TGTGCCAGCAGTCGGGACCCGAATCAGCCCCAGCATTTT. The encoded protein is CASSRDPNQPQHF.

The sample holds one count of this clone. The rearrangement joins TRBV7-9 to TRBJ1-4; D may be TRBD1 (6 bases). The CDR3 has 17 residues. Germline-derived CDR1 and CDR2 are SEHNR and FQNEAQ (reference sequence). V was shortened by 1 base and J by 7 bases, with 19 bases between the two germline ends. CDR3 DNA sequence: TGTGCCAGCAGCTTAGGAGCTTCAGGGGCCCGGAGTGAAAAACTGTTTTTT. This codes for CASSLGASGARSEKLFF.

In this sample, this clone turned up a few times. The chain is built from TRBV5-1 and TRBJ2-1; TRBD1 matches at 7 bases. This CDR3 region has 16 residues. Germline V gene data show CDR1 as SGHRS and CDR2 as YFSETQ. V lost 2 bases to trimming and J lost 0 bases; unmatched junction nucleotides: 5. Written as DNA, the CDR3 is TGCGCCAGCAGCTTTGCAGGACAGGACTCCTACAATGAGCAGTTCTTC. This codes for CASSFAGQDSYNEQFF.

This clone was counted at least ten times. The chain joins TRBV4-3 to TRBJ2-1, with D tentatively TRBD2 (5 bases). The germline CDR1 and CDR2 sequences are LGHNA and YSLEER. Trimming stripped 0 bases from V and 0 bases from J, with 6 bases between. The CDR3 sequence is 15 residues long. The CDR3 here is CASSQDGSSYNEQFF. In DNA, the CDR3 is TGCGCCAGCAGCCAAGATGGGAGCTCCTACAATGAGCAGTTCTTC.

This sequence joins TRBV5-6 and TRBJ2-5; unclear D gene. Matching the DNA end better, TRBJ2-7 makes the J call doubtful. The CDR3 loop spans 14 amino acids. Germline CDR1 is SGHDT and CDR2 is YYEEEE. CDR3 bases: TGTGCCAGCGCGGCAGTAGGCGACTCCTACGAGCAGTACTTC. Translation gives CASAAVGDSYEQYF.

A single count supports this clone. The chain employs TRBV7-3 and TRBJ2-1; 7 nucleotides line up with TRBD2. V was pared by 1 base and J by 5 bases, with 5 bases of the junction left unmatched. CDR1 SGHTA and CDR2 FQGTGA come from the germline V gene. The CDR3 contains 15 residues. The CDR3 nucleotides read TGTGCCAGCAGCTTAAGGGTGACTAGCCACAATGAGCAGTTCTTC. Protein sequence: CASSLRVTSHNEQFF.

This sequence joins TRBV29-1 and TRBJ1-2; TRBD1 aligns across 7 bases. CDR3 size: 13 residues. The V segment lost 6 bases and the J segment 0 bases; nucleotides outside the gene matches: 4. CDR1 and CDR2 (germline): SQVTM, ANQGSEA. The CDR3 bases are TGCAGCGTGGGGGACAGCTCTAACTATGGCTACACCTTC. Amino acid sequence: CSVGDSSNYGYTF.

The chain links TRBV28 to TRBJ2-5; possibly TRBD1 or TRBD2 for D (5 bases each). Germline V CDR1 and CDR2: MDHEN, SYDVKM. The CDR3 covers 15 residues. V lost 2 bases and J lost 4, with 14 bases in between. CDR3 nucleotide sequence: TGTGCCAGCAGTTTACTCAGAGGGGTGTTAGAGACCCAGTACTTC. Translation gives CASSLLRGVLETQYF.

The rearrangement joins TRBV21-1 to TRBJ2-5; TRBD2 is the table's D call, not checked against the DNA. TRBV21-1 is a pseudogene. CDR3 size: 9 residues. For the CDR3, the DNA is TGTGCCAGCAGCCTAGAGCAGTACTTC. Amino acids: CASSLEQYF.

J is TRBJ2-3 and V is TRBV5-6; D assignment may be TRBD1 or TRBD2 (6 bases each). Germline-derived CDR1 and CDR2 are SGHDT and YYEEEE. The CDR3 length is 19 residues. Trimming pared 0 bases from V and 0 bases from J, leaving 20 bases between. CDR3 sequence: CASSLDLGGGTTSTDTQYF. CDR3 coding DNA: TGTGCCAGCAGCTTGGATCTGGGTGGCGGGACAACGAGCACAGATACGCAGTATTTT.

The V call is TRBV27, the J call TRBJ2-2; D not resolved. Looked up from germline, CDR1 is MNHEY and CDR2 is SMNVEV (reference sequence). V lost 6 bases and J lost 2, with 7 bases in between. There are 13 residues in the CDR3. The CDR3: CASRHTNTGELFF. The CDR3 DNA follows: TGTGCCAGCAGGCACACTAACACCGGGGAGCTGTTTTTT.

This sequence joins TRBV7-9 and TRBJ2-3; D possibly uses TRBD1 or TRBD2 (5 bases each). The germline V and J ends were trimmed by 8 bases and 3 bases, with 21 bases remaining between them. Germline V lookup: CDR1 SEHNR, CDR2 FQNEAQ (reference sequence). There are 16 residues in the CDR3. CDR3 nucleotide sequence: TGTGCCAGCGTCCCACAGAGGGGTATGGCGACAGATACGCAGTATTTT. It translates to CASVPQRGMATDTQYF.

In nucleotides, the CDR3 is TGTGCCGTGTGGAGGGACCGAAAGAATGAGCAGTTCTTC. Residues: CAVWRDRKNEQFF. The chain is built from TRBV10-3 and TRBJ2-1, with D perhaps TRBD2 (6 bases). The CDR3 sequence is 13 residues long. CDR1 and CDR2 (germline): ENHRY, SYGVKD. V dropped 11 bases and J dropped 7 bases, with 18 bases sitting between them.

V and J are TRBV14 and TRBJ2-1; D gene uncertain. The CDR3 has 12 amino acids. V dropped 2 bases and J dropped 5 bases, with 4 bases sitting between them. Looked up from germline, CDR1 is SGHDN and CDR2 is FVKESK. CDR3 coding DNA: TGTGCCAGCAGCCAAATTAACAATGAGCAGTTCTTC. It yields the protein CASSQINNEQFF.

The J gene is TRBJ2-5, the V gene TRBV28; 11 bases are a match to TRBD2. CDR3 length equals 18 residues. Per the germline V gene, CDR1 is MDHEN and CDR2 is SYDVKM. J was trimmed by 0 bases and V by 8 bases; bases with no gene match: 14. Here the CDR3 DNA reads TGTGCCAGCGGACCTTCGGGACTAGCGGCCTTGTACCAAGAGACCCAGTACTTC. This encodes CASGPSGLAALYQETQYF.

The chain employs TRBV5-4 and TRBJ2-3; D might be TRBD2 (5 bases). The CDR3 totals 17 residues. V shed 0 bases and J shed 2 bases, with 16 bases lying between them. Germline CDR1 reads SGHNT; CDR2 reads YYREEE (reference sequence). CDR3 amino acids: CASSLGPLRADTDTQYF. The CDR3 DNA sequence: TGTGCCAGCAGCTTGGGCCCTCTGCGGGCTGACACAGATACGCAGTATTTT.

The chain uses TRBV4-2 and TRBJ2-7; a possible D gene is TRBD2 (6 bases). The CDR3 runs 17 residues. Germline CDR1 is LGHNA and CDR2 is YNFKEQ. Trimming took off 2 bases at V and 5 bases at J, with 22 bases between the two ends. CDR3 in DNA: TGTGCCAGCAGCCAATTGCTAGCTACGGAGGGAGGCCACGAGCAGTACTTC. As protein: CASSQLLATEGGHEQYF.

This chain connects TRBV6-5 to TRBJ2-7; possibly TRBD1 for D (5 bases). The CDR3 spans 15 residues. V was cut by 0 bases and J by 5 bases, with 14 bases left in between. Germline V gene lookup returns CDR1 MNHEY and CDR2 SVGAGI. The CDR3 DNA follows: TGTGCCAGCAGTTACTCGCAGGGTTTTGCCCACGAGCAGTACTTC. Its translation: CASSYSQGFAHEQYF.

This clone occurred once. The sample carries other DNA sequences with the same CDR3. The CDR3 bases are TGTGCCAGCAGTCGGGACAGGGCCTCCGAGCAGTACTTC. As protein: CASSRDRASEQYF. V and J are TRBV6-6 and TRBJ2-7, with TRBD1 matching 9 bases. The CDR3 runs to 13 residues. J gave up 6 bases and V 5 bases, and 5 bases lay outside the gene matches. Germline V gene data show CDR1 as MNHNY and CDR2 as SVGAGI (reference sequence).

The genes are TRBV4-3 and TRBJ2-1, with 13 bases matching TRBD2. Germline loops: CDR1 LGHNA, CDR2 YSLEER. The CDR3 spans 16 residues. With V trimmed by 2 bases and J by 10 bases, 8 bases remained unmatched. This CDR3 is CASSQLWTSGGGEQFF. CDR3 nucleotide sequence: TGCGCCAGCAGCCAACTTTGGACTAGCGGGGGAGGAGAGCAGTTCTTC.

The chain is built from TRBV7-9 and TRBJ1-5; TRBD1 matches 7 bases. Trimming took 1 base from V and 8 from J; bases not matched to a gene: 11. The CDR3 sequence is 16 residues long. Germline V CDR1 and CDR2: SEHNR, FQNEAQ (reference sequence). The CDR3 loop reads CASSLGYRGAPEPQHF. In nucleotides, the CDR3 is TGTGCCAGCAGCTTAGGGTACAGGGGCGCGCCGGAGCCCCAGCATTTT.

This rearrangement joins TRBV9 to TRBJ1-6, with a possible D match to TRBD1 (6 bases). Germline CDR1 is SGDLS and CDR2 is YYNGEE. Trimming shortened V by 0 bases and J by 7 bases, and 8 bases separated the two germline ends. The CDR3 runs to 14 residues. The CDR3 sequence: CASSVGTDNSPLHF. DNA for the CDR3: TGTGCCAGCAGCGTAGGGACAGACAATTCACCCCTCCACTTT.